This T cell receptor (beta chain) was found in a study of cytomegalovirus exposure and HLA in healthy donors (dated by TCRdb to about 2017). General notes on the study: An earlier analysis of several hundred of the donors reported more than 250 Gb of sequence data and approximately 110 million unique TCR beta sequences from around 200 million T cells. Besides the first cohort of some 670 subjects, a separate validation cohort made up of roughly 130 different subjects was used. The study combined high-throughput TCR immunosequencing, statistical association of individual TCRs with disease status, and machine learning to predict cytomegalovirus infection status. Several DR-DQ haplotypes were treated as single units for association and clustering because of strong linkage in the cohort. Around 300 gigabases of sequencing data and around 87 million unique TCR sequences were included in an early release covering about 620 HLA-typed donors. To decide whether each TCR beta V gene segment behaved as functional or pseudogenic, an earlier analysis of approximately 620 of the donors relied on high-throughput TCR beta sequencing. The study was designed to test whether signatures of past pathogen exposure could be identified by cataloging public T cell receptors. A later analysis re-examined previously published TCR beta repertoires from about 700 donors and added high-resolution HLA genotyping to investigate patterns of TCR occurrence. In a later genetic analysis, genome-wide SNP genotypes for about 55% of the roughly 700 donors were used, and that subset was treated as a discovery cohort. In the later analysis, no new phenotypic data were used to find candidate immune exposures; instead, reliance was placed on TCR beta sequences and their occurrence across donors. Typing coverage varied by locus: 629-630 donors for A, B, C, DRB1 and DQB1; roughly 560 for DQA1; 606 for DPA1; fewer than 480 for DPB1. All discovery cohort repertoires had been generated using a single sequencing platform. Using immunosequencing, the study profiled T cell repertoires from around 680 subjects and related those repertoires to cytomegalovirus serostatus. HLA typing covered class I and class II loci at four-digit resolution. Donor age, sex, ethnicity and CMV serostatus were collected together with the repertoire data. Of the approximately 400 genotyped donors, approximately 80% were placed in the genetic ancestry cluster associated with self-reported Caucasian donors. Across around 400 genotyped donors of the cohort, an average of approximately 240,000 unique TCR beta nucleotide sequences per donor were sequenced, and 15% to 20% of those sequences were non-productive. The full study reports these points: Compared with the roughly 720-donor mean, donors in an Asian-associated ancestry cluster had fewer N-insertions in productive TCRs, according to a later genetic analysis. A few of the identified cytomegalovirus-associated TCR beta chains were confirmed in vitro to be specific for cytomegalovirus antigens. Correlated functional status among segregating V segments might reflect linkage disequilibrium, but an unknown experimental factor could not be ruled out. A later analysis found that most CMV-associated TCR beta chains appeared HLA-restricted, with HLA associations seemingly driven largely by CMV exposure. In a later analysis, several top co-occurrence clusters were reported to appear linked to parvovirus B19, influenza, CMV and Epstein-Barr virus. An earlier analysis of approximately 540 of the donors showed that most TCR beta V segments appeared in productive rearrangements either about 90% or about 30% of the time, which broadly matched IMGT annotations. Some IMGT-functional V segments, including TRBV6-2 and TRBV6-3, could not be distinguished by the 87-base-pair reads and were therefore excluded. A cluster of highly shared sequence variants was judged likely to be a technical artifact of the sequencing pipeline. In a later genetic analysis, a missense DCLRE1C variant was associated with V-gene and J-gene trimming of TCR beta chains, and the association was replicated in an independent cohort. Because HLA typing was missing for some donors at each locus, association tests included only the typed subset. A later analysis found that TCR association rates varied across HLA loci, with DRB1 alleles showing the most associated TCRs and HLA-C alleles the fewest. The earlier analysis of 450 to 700 of the donors excluded roughly 16 rarely observed V segments, including chromosome 9 orphons, because counts were too low. The classifier was reported to diagnose cytomegalovirus status with high specificity and sensitivity in both the original and validation cohorts. A total of roughly 160 TCR beta chains were listed by the study as associated with cytomegalovirus. In a later analysis, some 18,000 TCR beta sequences were associated with specific HLA alleles at a false discovery rate of 0.05. This cohort had only TCR beta chains sequenced, and the lack of alpha or paired-chain data limited which features could be detected. A further reported finding was that TCR beta sequences accurately predicted the HLA-A and HLA-B alleles for most subjects in the first cohort. According to the authors, the approach could potentially be generalized to other disease states and immunological phenotypes. Assigning TCR associations to individual alleles was difficult when HLA alleles, especially DR and DQ, strongly co-occurred. In a later analysis, HLA-associated TCR beta chains were found to be more clonally expanded and to have lower generation probabilities than equally common non-associated chains. Across donors, most TCR sequences were observed very rarely, whereas some public TCRs were present in many individuals. CMV serostatus was the only immune exposure information available for the cohort. The presence/absence analyses assumed that sequencing depth was roughly uniform across donors, and that assumption may not be true.

Details on this clone: There is no known antigen for this receptor. Qualities for individual bases were not recorded, and no much larger clone is one base off.

Library method: the immunoSEQ multiplex PCR assay. The multiplex PCR relied on a mix of 60 forward primers for TCR Vbeta segments and 13 reverse primers for TCR Jbeta segments. A multiplex PCR assay on genomic DNA amplified the CDR3 region of rearranged TCR beta genes. The Illumina HiSeq System was used to sequence the amplified TCR beta libraries as 87-base-pair reads. The authors' pipeline ran thus. Across the 500 to 700 repertoires, a later analysis counted tens of millions of unique TCR beta chains, approximately 10 million of which were shared by at least two donors. A nearest-neighbor algorithm error-corrected the raw reads and collapsed the reads into unique sequences, merging closely related sequences to remove PCR and sequencing errors. CDR3 sequences were aligned to IMGT reference sequences to assign V, D and J gene segments. For a sequence to be retained, a match of at least six nucleotides was required to both a V gene segment and a J gene segment. Rearrangements were called productive when the CDR3 lacked stop codons and stayed in frame with V and J; all others were non-productive. CDR3 was defined according to IMGT convention as the region running from the second conserved V-encoded cysteine to the conserved J-encoded phenylalanine. The earlier analysis of about 590 of the donors excluded sequences that lacked an unambiguous match to a single V gene segment. In an earlier analysis of 587 of the donors, a V segment was called functional when productive rearrangements were above 56.7%, and segregating when the standard deviation between donors exceeded 5%. A statistical classification framework was developed to diagnose cytomegalovirus status using the catalog of TCR beta chain sequences. A later analysis assigned V and J genes by comparing TCR nucleotide sequences with IMGT/GENE-DB human TR gene sequences. The TCRdist pipeline was used in a later analysis to assign CDR3 sequences and most-parsimonious VDJ recombination scenarios. In a later analysis, every TCR beta chain was defined by the combination of its CDR3 amino acid sequence and its V-gene family, and reads without a unique V-gene family were dropped. To address suspected cross-contamination and a sequencing artifact, a later analysis removed a few hundred highly shared, low-generation-probability nucleotide sequences. For each public chain, a later analysis derived a clonal expansion index from normalized ranks of inferred template counts within each repertoire. In a later analysis, generation probabilities were computed with a VDJ recombination model fitted to out-of-frame rearrangements, and the resulting probabilities were checked against IGoR. A later analysis scored TCR-TCR, TCR-HLA and TCR-CMV co-occurrence with hypergeometric tests, applying a repertoire-size bias correction to TCR pairs. False discovery rates were estimated in a later analysis by permuting HLA or CMV assignments 20 times. In a later analysis, co-occurring TCRs were grouped with DBSCAN, and TCRdist sequence similarity was added when clustering was performed within HLA-allele-positive subsets. Co-occurrence clustering excluded repertoires with fewer than 30,000 or more than 120,000 public chains, plus five with anomalous nucleotide sharing. As stored in TCRdb, this immuneACCESS dataset retains in-frame rearrangements with V and J assigned. A fraction of the clones does not appear; measured against another copy, unresolved V genes explain less than half of the discrepancy, and the remainder lacks a known reason. V, J and clone size are those of that table, while D and trimming were read from the DNA. The table for this sample lists approximately 110,000 clones; 60% to 85% of them were counted only once. About 5.2% of the sample lies in the top ten.

The cohort consisted of some 730 healthy bone marrow donors. Cohort members were all nominally healthy when sampled, although unrecorded immune exposures were likely present. The donor was CMV seropositive and was included in the group of approximately 300 seropositive cohort members. Every donor gave a peripheral blood sample, and the peripheral blood mononuclear cells from that sample were used for TCR beta sequencing. Genomic DNA extraction from the blood cell samples was performed with the Qiagen DNeasy Blood Extraction Kit. V loses 6 bases at its end and J loses 4 bases; junction bases beyond the gene matches: 4. The CDR3, cysteine through phenylalanine, is 13 amino acids long. CDR3 DNA is the only sequence kept; it has 39 bases, read in frame from the first base. CDR1 and CDR2 (MDHEN, SYDVKM) derive from the germline V gene.

Sequenced input: PBMCs. The rearrangement joined TRBV28 to TRBJ1-2, with 8 central nucleotides matching TRBD1. The TCR originated in a female donor in good health and CMV-seropositive. CDR3 region: CASSSGQGYGYTF. The DNA sequence follows: TGTGCCAGCAGCTCAGGACAGGGCTATGGCTACACCTTC.